This entry concerns a single TCR beta chain. Antigen unknown. This entry comes from a study of CD8+ T cells in alopecia areata. It was cDNA, reverse transcribed from extracted RNA, that served as the sequencing template. Sequencing used immunoSEQ multiplex PCR; TCRdb keeps in-frame clones, though not all of them. The sample consists of 130,000 or so clones, around 50% of them appearing once. Lesional scalp tissue (obtained by punch biopsy) and peripheral blood were collected from alopecia areata patients. Researchers picked out CD4+ and CD8+ T cells from PBMCs by sorting. Study-level points and caveats: Scalp sample data also include resident alphabeta T cells from normal skin. Alopecia totalis/universalis scalp especially showed more expanded CD8+ clones than normal scalp.

The ends were cut back, 5 bases at V and 6 bases at J, with 13 bases in the middle. From germline, CDR1 is MGHRA and CDR2 YSYEKL. The CDR3 contains 14 residues. The source is a human donor with alopecia areata. What was sequenced was NKG2D-low CD8+ T cells sorted from blood. The V call is TRBV4-1, the J call TRBJ2-2, with unresolved D. The CDR3 DNA reads as TGCGCCAGCAGCATAAGGACCGACTCCGGGGAGCTGTTTTTT. Residues: CASSIRTDSGELFF.